These 26 T cell receptor beta chains originate from one sample sequenced in a study of radiotherapy plus CTLA-4 blockade in lung cancer (dated by TCRdb to 2017 to 2018). Library generation was performed with the immunoSEQ multiplex PCR assay. What TCRdb holds here is the immuneACCESS table cut down to in-frame rearrangements. Part of the clones is not present; checked against another copy, under half of the missing clones reflect an unresolved V gene, and the others are unexplained. This sample lists about 87,000 clones; 70% to 90% were detected once. Roughly a sixth of the sample rests with the top ten. The sequencing here drew on peripheral blood, taken from a patient treated with radiotherapy plus ipilimumab. The source of these receptors is a human donor with non-small cell lung cancer that progressed on radiotherapy plus ipilimumab.

This chain connects TRBV2 to TRBJ1-5; no clear D. CDR1 is SNHLY, CDR2 FYNNEI, per germline. The CDR3 is 16 residues long. V dropped 2 bases and J dropped 0 bases, with 11 bases sitting between them. DNA of the CDR3: TGTGCCAGCAGTGAATGGGGAGCGTTTAGCAATCAGCCCCAGCATTTT. As protein: CASSEWGAFSNQPQHF.

V usage is TRBV9 and J usage is TRBJ2-7; D perhaps matches TRBD1 (8 bases). The V and J ends lost 2 bases and 4 bases respectively, with 16 bases between them. CDR1 is SGDLS, CDR2 YYNGEE, per germline. This CDR3 contains 15 residues. This chain's CDR3 is CASSVATGGGYEQYF. As DNA, the CDR3 is TGTGCCAGCAGCGTGGCAACAGGGGGAGGGTACGAGCAGTACTTC.

This clone was detected a few times. The chain employs TRBV27 and TRBJ2-5, with D possibly TRBD2 on 6 matching bases. Germline values: CDR1 MNHEY, CDR2 SMNVEV (reference sequence). Trimming cost V 3 bases and J 1 base, with 12 bases left between them. The CDR3 is made up of 15 amino acids. The CDR3 coding sequence is TGTGCCAGCAGTTTCGGGGGAGCGTCCCAAGAGACCCAGTACTTC. As protein: CASSFGGASQETQYF.

The V and J genes are TRBV7-2 and TRBJ2-1, with 9 bases that match TRBD2. The V gene end was trimmed by 1 base and the J gene end by 7 bases; junction bases not matched to a gene: 8. The V gene's germline CDR1 is SGHTA and CDR2 FQGNSA. This CDR3 contains 16 residues. CDR3 sequence reads: CASSLGGGLARNEQFF. Written as DNA, the CDR3 is TGTGCCAGCAGCTTAGGCGGGGGACTAGCTAGAAATGAGCAGTTCTTC.

The chain couples TRBV5-4 to TRBJ1-1; 7 bases agree with TRBD1. The CDR3 is made up of 14 amino acids. Germline loops: CDR1 SGHNT, CDR2 YYREEE (reference sequence). The ends lost 1 base at V and 4 bases at J; junction bases unmatched: 4. CDR3 sequence reads: CASSLRDRSTEAFF. CDR3 DNA sequence: TGTGCCAGCAGCTTGAGGGACAGAAGCACTGAAGCTTTCTTT.

The chain combines TRBV7-9 with TRBJ2-7; no clear D. V shed 2 bases and J shed 5 bases, with 4 bases lying between them. Germline CDR1 is SEHNR and CDR2 is FQNEAQ (reference sequence). This CDR3 has 11 residues. The CDR3 reads CASSLLDEQYF. The CDR3 coding sequence is TGTGCCAGCAGCTTACTGGACGAGCAGTACTTC. The full variable domain, with the rest looked up from reference TRBV7-9 and TRBJ2-7, is DTGVSQNPRHKITKRGQNVTFRCDPISEHNRLYWYRQTLGQGPEFLTYFQNEAQLEKSRLLSDRFSAERPKGSFSTLEIQRTEQGDSAMYLCASSLLDEQYFGPGTRLTVT.

The V gene is TRBV6-5, the J gene TRBJ2-3; D uncertain. The CDR3 sequence is 11 residues long. Between the trimmed V and J ends, which lost 5 bases and 5 bases, there was a span of 5 bases. Per the germline V gene, CDR1 is MNHEY and CDR2 is SVGAGI. The CDR3 DNA is TGTGCCAGCAGTGGTTTAGATACGCAGTATTTT. This encodes CASSGLDTQYF.

This clone has a single count. The V gene is TRBV20-1, the J gene TRBJ1-2, with unresolved D. Trimming shortened V by 6 bases and J by 7 bases, and 12 bases separated the two germline ends. The germline V gene encodes CDR1 DFQATT and CDR2 SNEGSKA (reference sequence). CDR3 length equals 11 residues. The CDR3 is CSAGAGFGYTF. The DNA of the CDR3 is TGCAGTGCAGGCGCGGGGTTTGGCTACACCTTC.

CDR3 protein: CAITPGQGVGELFF. The CDR3, as DNA: TGTGCCATCACCCCGGGACAGGGGGTCGGGGAGCTGTTTTTT. V usage is TRBV10-3 and J usage is TRBJ2-2; 11 bases are shared with TRBD1. Trimming at V came to 7 bases and at J to 7 bases, leaving 5 bases not matched to a gene. The CDR3 loop spans 14 amino acids. The germline CDR1 and CDR2 sequences are ENHRY and SYGVKD.

The V gene is TRBV5-1, the J gene TRBJ1-2, with 9 bases fitting TRBD1. The CDR3 is 14 residues long. Trimming at V came to 6 bases and at J to 2 bases, leaving 5 bases not matched to a gene. Germline CDR1 and CDR2: SGHRS and YFSETQ. The CDR3 is CASNPGQGNYGYTF. As DNA, the CDR3 is TGCGCCAGCAACCCGGGACAGGGAAACTATGGCTACACCTTC. Supplemented by reference TRBV5-1 and TRBJ1-2, the full variable domain reads KAGVTQTPRYLIKTRGQQVTLSCSPISGHRSVSWYQQTPGQGLQFLFEYFSETQRNKGNFPGRFSGRQFSNSRSEMNVSTLELGDSALYLCASNPGQGNYGYTFGSGTRLTVV.

The rearrangement uses TRBV28 and TRBJ2-7; either TRBD1 or TRBD2 may supply D (6 bases each). The V and J ends lost 11 bases and 10 bases respectively, with 24 bases between them. From germline, CDR1 is MDHEN and CDR2 SYDVKM. CDR3 size: 13 residues. CDR3 nucleotides: TGTGCCGGCTCCAGGGGCGGGACCTATGGTCAGTACTTC. Amino acids: CAGSRGGTYGQYF.

The chain has TRBV30 and TRBJ2-1, with 7 bases lining up with TRBD2. V gave up 4 bases and J gave up 9 bases; unmatched junction bases: 12. The CDR3 totals 14 residues. Germline assignment: CDR1 GTSNPN and CDR2 SVGIG (reference sequence). The CDR3 DNA reads as TGTGCCTGGATTCCCCGGACTAGTCTCGGTGAGCAGTTCTTC. Amino acid sequence: CAWIPRTSLGEQFF.

Only a few counts were recorded for this clone. CDR3: CASSLGGGLQNTF. Here the CDR3 DNA reads TGTGCCAGCAGCCTAGGTGGAGGGCTCCAGAACACCTTC. The chain employs TRBV7-2 and TRBJ1-2; D call uncertain. The CDR3 has 13 residues. Trimming removed 5 bases at V and 12 bases at J, with 19 bases between. Germline CDR1 is SGHTA and CDR2 is FQGNSA.

This rearrangement joins TRBV6-1 to TRBJ2-1, with 9 nucleotides matching TRBD1. Trimming took 10 bases from V and 1 from J; bases not matched to a gene: 2. CDR3 size: 13 residues. Germline V gene sequence: CDR1 MNHNS, CDR2 SASEGT. The CDR3 nucleotides read TGTGCCACCGACAGGGGGTCCTACAATGAGCAGTTCTTC. It specifies CATDRGSYNEQFF.

The CDR3 protein is CASSVGTSGGSDTQYF. The CDR3 DNA reads as TGTGCCAGCAGCGTGGGGACTAGCGGGGGGTCTGATACGCAGTATTTT. The chain carries TRBV9 and TRBJ2-3; 15 bases align to TRBD2. Germline loops: CDR1 SGDLS, CDR2 YYNGEE. The CDR3 has 16 residues. The junction had 4 bases not matched to a gene; V was cut back by 2 bases and J by 6 bases.

CDR3 in amino acids: CASSVARDSREKLFF. The CDR3 DNA follows: TGTGCCAGCAGCGTAGCGCGGGACAGCCGCGAAAAACTGTTTTTT. V is TRBV9 and J is TRBJ1-4; the match to TRBD1 covers 7 bases. J lost 8 bases, V lost 0 bases, and 7 bases had no gene match. This CDR3 has 15 residues. CDR1 is SGDLS, CDR2 YYNGEE, per germline.

This sequence joins TRBV2 and TRBJ2-3, with a tentative D call TRBD2 (6 bases). The V end lost 5 bases, the J end lost 0 bases, and 12 bases lay between the germline ends. The V gene's germline CDR1 is SNHLY and CDR2 FYNNEI. CDR3 size: 15 residues. For the CDR3, the DNA is TGTGCCAGCAGTACTCCGGGACTTAGCACAGATACGCAGTATTTT. It codes for CASSTPGLSTDTQYF. The full variable domain, rest sourced from reference TRBV2 and TRBJ2-3, is EPEVTQTPSHQVTQMGQEVILRCVPISNHLYFYWYRQILGQKVEFLVSFYNNEISEKSEIFDDQFSVERPDGSNFTLKIRSTKLEDSAMYFCASSTPGLSTDTQYFGPGTRLTVL.

The V gene is TRBV25-1, the J gene TRBJ1-2; a possible D gene is TRBD1 (6 bases). This CDR3 contains 13 residues. Trimming took 5 bases from V and 5 from J, leaving 12 bases between them. From germline, CDR1 is MGHDK and CDR2 SYGVNS. CDR3: CASSWGALYGYTF. The CDR3, as DNA: TGTGCCAGCAGTTGGGGGGCGCTTTATGGCTACACCTTC.

The V call is TRBV5-4, the J call TRBJ1-2; maybe TRBD1 (5 bases). This CDR3 comprises 15 residues. Trimming shortened V by 1 base and J by 0 bases, and 10 bases separated the two germline ends. Germline values: CDR1 SGHNT, CDR2 YYREEE (reference sequence). This chain's CDR3 is CASSLFGAANYGYTF. The CDR3 nucleotides are TGTGCCAGCAGCTTGTTTGGGGCCGCTAACTATGGCTACACCTTC. Combining the CDR3 with reference TRBV5-4 and TRBJ1-2 gives the whole variable domain ETGVTQSPTHLIKTRGQQVTLRCSSQSGHNTVSWYQQALGQGPQFIFQYYREEENGRGNFPPRFSGLQFPNYSSELNVNALELDDSALYLCASSLFGAANYGYTFGSGTRLTVV.

The chain employs TRBV9 and TRBJ2-2; the match to TRBD2 covers 7 bases. After removal of 0 bases from V and 5 bases from J, the junction contained 4 bases not matched to a gene. In germline, CDR1 is SGDLS, CDR2 YYNGEE. The CDR3 spans 15 residues. The CDR3 sequence is CASSVDQAGTGELFF. The CDR3 DNA follows: TGTGCCAGCAGCGTAGATCAAGCGGGGACCGGGGAGCTGTTTTTT.

The chain joins TRBV7-9 to TRBJ1-3, with D maybe TRBD1 (5 bases). The CDR3 extends over 18 amino acids. The V end was cut by 3 bases, the J end by 0 bases, with 18 bases between. CDR1 and CDR2 (germline): SEHNR, FQNEAQ (reference sequence). In DNA, the CDR3 is TGTGCCAGCAGCTTTATCCCCACCCCAGGGTTCTCTGGAAACACCATATATTTT. Its protein product is CASSFIPTPGFSGNTIYF.

The chain joins TRBV14 to TRBJ1-2; D gene unclear. V was shortened by 1 base and J by 5 bases, with 8 bases between the two germline ends. The CDR3 length is 13 residues. The germline CDR1 and CDR2 sequences are SGHDN and FVKESK. CDR3 coding DNA: TGTGCCAGCAGCCAAGGTTGGACGTATGGCTACACCTTC. Translating it yields CASSQGWTYGYTF.

The genes are TRBV5-4 and TRBJ2-1; no clear D gene. CDR3 length: 13 residues. Trimming removed 1 base from V and 3 bases from J, with 5 bases in between. The germline gives CDR1 SGHNT, CDR2 YYREEE (reference sequence). The CDR3 region is CASSLNSYNEQFF. The CDR3 DNA reads TGTGCCAGCAGCTTGAACAGCTACAATGAGCAGTTCTTC.

The chain combines TRBV25-1 with TRBJ1-1; 8 bases line up with TRBD1. CDR3 length equals 13 residues. Germline CDR1 reads MGHDK; CDR2 reads SYGVNS. J lost 4 bases, V lost 6 bases, and 4 bases had no gene match. The CDR3 loop is CASRDRGGTEAFF. In DNA form, the CDR3 reads TGTGCCAGCAGAGACAGGGGAGGCACTGAAGCTTTCTTT.

The chain recombines TRBV29-1 with TRBJ2-1, with TRBD2 matching 9 bases. Germline CDR1 is SQVTM and CDR2 is ANQGSEA. The V gene end was trimmed by 3 bases and the J gene end by 7 bases; junction bases not matched to a gene: 7. CDR3 length: 14 residues. CDR3 sequence (DNA): TGCAGCGTTGAGGGAAGGCTAGCGGGAAATGAGCAGTTCTTC. Residues: CSVEGRLAGNEQFF.

V is TRBV4-2 and J is TRBJ1-4, with a possible D match to TRBD1 (5 bases). CDR3 length: 15 residues. The ends were cut back, 0 bases at V and 6 bases at J, with 11 bases in the middle. Germline V gene data show CDR1 as LGHNA and CDR2 as YNFKEQ. The CDR3 region has the DNA TGTGCCAGCAGCCAAGATTGGGGGGGAGATGAAAAACTGTTTTTT. Translating it yields CASSQDWGGDEKLFF.